This is a list of T cell receptor beta chains from one sample in a study of beta chain features in type 1 diabetes. Sequencing was performed with immunoSEQ multiplex PCR; in TCRdb, only in-frame clones are kept and a portion is missing. Among some 360,000 clones listed, around 9.6% were seen once. Sequencing was done on a sample of central memory CD4+ T cells from blood. The source of these receptors is a man aged 25 to 40 with type 1 diabetes. The CDR3 runs from the conserved cysteine through the conserved F or W. The D gene is left open where the match is weak. Expanded clones get a size class; other rows say once, few or many, or leave the size out.

J gene: TRBJ2-5; V gene: TRBV10-3; clone size: -; D gene: TRBD2; CDR3 protein: CASMPGLADSETQYF; CDR3 DNA: TGTGCCAGTATGCCGGGACTAGCGGACTCTGAGACCCAGTACTTC
J gene: TRBJ1-1; V gene: TRBV28; clone size: few; D gene: -; CDR3 protein: CASRVTQENTEAFF; CDR3 DNA: TGTGCCAGCAGGGTAACACAGGAGAACACTGAAGCTTTCTTT
J gene: TRBJ1-2; V gene: TRBV4-3; clone size: -; D gene: -; CDR3 protein: CASSLTTVLMNYGYTF; CDR3 DNA: TGCGCCAGCAGCCTCACGACAGTTTTAATGAACTATGGCTACACCTTC
J gene: TRBJ2-5; V gene: TRBV19; clone size: -; D gene: -; CDR3 protein: CASRVKETQYF; CDR3 DNA: TGTGCCAGTAGGGTCAAAGAGACCCAGTACTTC
J gene: TRBJ2-3; V gene: TRBV18; clone size: -; D gene: TRBD1; CDR3 protein: CASSVQGAGDTQYF; CDR3 DNA: TGTGCCAGCTCCGTTCAGGGGGCTGGGGATACGCAGTATTTT
J gene: TRBJ2-3; V gene: TRBV11-2; clone size: few; D gene: TRBD2; CDR3 protein: CASSLIMARESRGDTQYF; CDR3 DNA: TGTGCCAGCAGCTTAATCATGGCGCGGGAGAGCCGAGGAGATACGCAGTATTTT
J gene: TRBJ2-1; V gene: TRBV25-1; clone size: few; D gene: -; CDR3 protein: CASSKQHGYNEQFF; CDR3 DNA: TGTGCCAGCAGTAAGCAACACGGGTACAATGAGCAGTTCTTC
J gene: TRBJ1-2; V gene: TRBV4-1; clone size: few; D gene: -; CDR3 protein: CASSQEGQGYGYTF; CDR3 DNA: TGCGCCAGCAGCCAAGAAGGGCAGGGGTATGGCTACACCTTC
J gene: TRBJ1-4; V gene: TRBV7-6; clone size: few; D gene: TRBD1; CDR3 protein: CASSLTGGDNEKLFF; CDR3 DNA: TGTGCCAGCAGCTTAACAGGGGGAGATAATGAAAAACTGTTTTTT
J gene: TRBJ1-1; V gene: TRBV7-9; clone size: many; D gene: -; CDR3 protein: CASSFNDRNTEAFF; CDR3 DNA: TGTGCCAGCAGCTTCAACGACAGGAACACTGAAGCTTTCTTT
J gene: TRBJ2-7; V gene: TRBV6-5; clone size: -; D gene: -; CDR3 protein: CASSYSDGSYEQYF; CDR3 DNA: TGTGCCAGCAGTTACTCGGACGGTTCCTACGAGCAGTACTTC
J gene: TRBJ2-1; V gene: TRBV18; clone size: -; D gene: TRBD2; CDR3 protein: CASSPRASGGRNNEQFF; CDR3 DNA: TGTGCCAGCTCACCGAGGGCTAGCGGGGGTAGGAACAATGAGCAGTTCTTC
J gene: TRBJ2-1; V gene: TRBV5-1; clone size: few; D gene: TRBD2; CDR3 protein: CASSLGLAGNNEQFF; CDR3 DNA: TGCGCCAGCAGCTTGGGTCTAGCGGGAAACAATGAGCAGTTCTTC
J gene: TRBJ1-1; V gene: TRBV19; clone size: -; D gene: -; CDR3 protein: CASSKGDTEAFF; CDR3 DNA: TGTGCCAGTAGTAAAGGGGACACTGAAGCTTTCTTT
J gene: TRBJ2-7; V gene: TRBV5-3; clone size: few; D gene: -; CDR3 protein: CARSRTPRGGSYEQYF; CDR3 DNA: TGTGCCAGAAGCAGAACCCCGCGAGGGGGCTCCTACGAGCAGTACTTC
J gene: TRBJ1-5; V gene: TRBV5-1; clone size: many; D gene: -; CDR3 protein: CASSPFGGGNQPQHF; CDR3 DNA: TGCGCCAGCAGCCCCTTCGGGGGAGGCAATCAGCCCCAGCATTTT
J gene: TRBJ2-7; V gene: TRBV7-6; clone size: -; D gene: -; CDR3 protein: CASSLDAGYSYEQYF; CDR3 DNA: TGTGCCAGCAGCTTAGATGCAGGTTACTCCTACGAGCAGTACTTC
J gene: TRBJ2-3; V gene: TRBV4-1; clone size: few; D gene: TRBD2; CDR3 protein: CASSPLAGGVDTQYF; CDR3 DNA: TGCGCCAGCAGCCCACTAGCGGGAGGTGTTGATACGCAGTATTTT
J gene: TRBJ2-3; V gene: TRBV5-1; clone size: few; D gene: -; CDR3 protein: CASSSAQKDTQYF; CDR3 DNA: TGCGCCAGCAGCTCCGCCCAGAAAGATACGCAGTATTTT
J gene: TRBJ2-4; V gene: TRBV29-1; clone size: many; D gene: -; CDR3 protein: CSVEGLAKNIQYF; CDR3 DNA: TGCAGCGTTGAAGGACTAGCCAAAAACATTCAGTACTTC
J gene: TRBJ2-7; V gene: TRBV6-1; clone size: few; D gene: TRBD1; CDR3 protein: CASRADRDTYEQYF; CDR3 DNA: TGTGCCAGCAGGGCGGACAGGGATACCTACGAGCAGTACTTC
J gene: TRBJ1-2; V gene: TRBV6-6; clone size: few; D gene: -; CDR3 protein: CALLPGGARGYGYTF; CDR3 DNA: TGTGCCTTGCTCCCTGGGGGCGCGAGGGGGTATGGCTACACCTTC
J gene: TRBJ2-7; V gene: TRBV18; clone size: many; D gene: TRBD1; CDR3 protein: CASSSIQGSTSYEQYF; CDR3 DNA: TGTGCCAGCTCCTCCATACAGGGGAGTACCTCCTACGAGCAGTACTTC
J gene: TRBJ2-3; V gene: TRBV6-5; clone size: few; D gene: -; CDR3 protein: CASSYSMIGTDTQYF; CDR3 DNA: TGTGCCAGCAGTTACTCGATGATAGGCACAGATACGCAGTATTTT
J gene: TRBJ2-5; V gene: TRBV27; clone size: few; D gene: -; CDR3 protein: CASSFSGYETQYF; CDR3 DNA: TGTGCCAGCAGTTTTTCAGGGTATGAGACCCAGTACTTC
J gene: TRBJ2-1; V gene: TRBV4-2; clone size: -; D gene: TRBD2; CDR3 protein: CASTGLAGDIGDNEQFF; CDR3 DNA: TGTGCCAGCACGGGACTAGCGGGAGATATTGGGGACAATGAGCAGTTCTTC